This TCR beta chain was captured in a study of cytomegalovirus exposure and HLA in healthy donors. In this sample, this clone turned up once. Its antigen is not identified. The PCR employed 60 Vbeta primers together with 13 Jbeta primers. Method: immunoSEQ multiplex PCR; TCRdb's copy keeps in-frame clones and lacks some. The sample contains under 200,000 clones, around 68% of which appear only once. Germline CDR1 is SGHRS and CDR2 is YFSETQ. J was trimmed by 3 bases and V by 5 bases; bases with no gene match: 7. CDR3 length equals 15 residues. Study-wide points: Common viral pathogens (according to a later analysis) appeared linked to several of the most significant clusters.

The chain joins TRBV5-1 to TRBJ2-2; 7 bases match TRBD2. Input material: PBMCs. The sequence came from a man aged 50 to 59 in good health and CMV-seronegative. The DNA for the CDR3 is TGCGCCAGCAGGACGGGGCTAGCGGACACCGGGGAGCTGTTTTTT. Translation: CASRTGLADTGELFF.